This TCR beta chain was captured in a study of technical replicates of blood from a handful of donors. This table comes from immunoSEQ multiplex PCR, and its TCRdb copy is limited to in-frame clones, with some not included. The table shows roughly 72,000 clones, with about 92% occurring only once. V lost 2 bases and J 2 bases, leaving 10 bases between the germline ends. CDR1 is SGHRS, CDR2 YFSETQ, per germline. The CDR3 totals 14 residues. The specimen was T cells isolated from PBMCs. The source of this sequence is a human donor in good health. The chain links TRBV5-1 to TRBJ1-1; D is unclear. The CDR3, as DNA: TGCGCCAGCAGCTTTGCCGCAGGAAACACTGAAGCTTTCTTT. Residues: CASSFAAGNTEAFF.